The 22 T cell receptor beta chains below come from one sample, sequenced in a study of blood T cell repertoires in COVID-19. Here immunoSEQ multiplex PCR was the method, and the copy in TCRdb shows in-frame clones only, minus some. Here the sample spans roughly 60,000 clones, roughly 85% being singletons. The sample comprised peripheral blood. The origin of the receptors is a human donor in a cohort sampled during active COVID-19.

The chain joins TRBV5-1 to TRBJ1-2; D might be TRBD1 (5 bases). CDR1 and CDR2 from the germline V gene are SGHRS and YFSETQ. The ends were cut back, 1 base at V and 2 bases at J, with 6 bases in the middle. The CDR3 sequence is 13 residues long. CDR3 in amino acids: CASSLPGNYGYTF. The CDR3 nucleotides are TGCGCCAGCAGCTTGCCAGGGAACTATGGCTACACCTTC.

This clone turned up a few times. V and J are TRBV7-9 and TRBJ1-5; weak D call: TRBD1 (5 bases). Trimming pared 1 base from V and 2 bases from J, leaving 9 bases between. The CDR3 is 15 residues long. The germline V gene encodes CDR1 SEHNR and CDR2 FQNEAQ (reference sequence). CDR3 protein: CASSLDGGGNQPQHF. DNA of the CDR3: TGTGCCAGCAGCTTAGATGGGGGGGGCAATCAGCCCCAGCATTTT.

The V call is TRBV18, the J call TRBJ1-2; possible D gene TRBD1, 5 bases. Germline V lookup: CDR1 KGHSH, CDR2 LQKENI. V was clipped by 0 bases and J by 8 bases, with 16 bases between them. This CDR3 has 15 residues. As DNA, the CDR3 is TGTGCCAGCTCACCACCGGCAGGGCGGAGAGGCGGCTACACCTTC. It translates to CASSPPAGRRGGYTF.

This clone showed up just a few times. The chain employs TRBV7-2 and TRBJ2-2; weak D call: TRBD2 (7 bases). V was pared by 7 bases and J by 3 bases, with 18 bases between. Germline CDR1 and CDR2: SGHTA and FQGNSA. The CDR3 runs 16 residues. The CDR3 DNA follows: TGTGCCAGCACCCCTGAGTGGGGGGGCGACACCGGGGAGCTGTTTTTT. The encoded protein is CASTPEWGGDTGELFF. Full variable domain (rest looked up from reference TRBV7-2 and TRBJ2-2): GAGVSQSPSNKVTEKGKDVELRCDPISGHTALYWYRQSLGQGLEFLIYFQGNSAPDKSGLPSDRFSAERTGGSVSTLTIQRTQQEDSAVYLCASTPEWGGDTGELFFGEGSRLTVL.

The chain links TRBV12-3 or TRBV12-4 to TRBJ2-3; a weak D match, TRBD2 (6 bases). Trimming removed 7 bases from V and 4 bases from J, with 12 bases in between. The CDR3 spans 13 residues. The CDR3 loop is CASNPRRADTQYF. In nucleotides, the CDR3 is TGTGCCAGCAACCCGAGGAGGGCAGATACGCAGTATTTT.

The chain employs TRBV27 and TRBJ2-2, with D possibly being TRBD2 (6 bases). In germline, CDR1 is MNHEY, CDR2 SMNVEV (reference sequence). This CDR3 has 14 amino acids. Trimming pared 7 bases from V and 7 bases from J, leaving 16 bases between. The CDR3 nucleotides are TGTGCCAGCATGGTGGGGGGTTTGGGCGGGGAGCTGTTTTTT. The encoded protein is CASMVGGLGGELFF.

Remarks on this clone: Its ends do not fully match the called genes, so a read error is possible. The gene calls are TRBV5-6 and TRBJ2-5; tentative D call: TRBD2 (6 bases). Germline V CDR1 and CDR2: SGHDT, YYEEEE. The CDR3 covers 9 residues. The DNA of the CDR3 is TGTGCCAGCCCCCCCCCGGGGGACTTC. This codes for CASPPPGDF. Looking up the rest from reference TRBV5-6 and TRBJ2-5 gives the full variable domain: DAGVTQSPTHLIKTRGQQVTLRCSPKSGHDTVSWYQQALGQGPQFIFQYYEEEERQRGNFPDRFSGHQFPNYSSELNVNALLLGDSALYLCASPPPGDFGPGTRLLVL.

The chain combines TRBV9 with TRBJ2-1; TRBD2 matches at 8 bases. J gave up 5 bases and V 0 bases, and 4 bases lay outside the gene matches. CDR1 SGDLS and CDR2 YYNGEE come from the germline V gene. The CDR3 totals 15 residues. This CDR3 reads CASSVDSGANNEQFF. The CDR3 DNA sequence: TGTGCCAGCAGCGTAGATAGCGGGGCCAACAATGAGCAGTTCTTC.

This chain links TRBV7-9 with TRBJ1-1, with a possible D match to TRBD1 (5 bases). The CDR3 has 15 residues. Trimming shortened V by 1 base and J by 5 bases, and 14 bases separated the two germline ends. Germline V gives CDR1 SEHNR, CDR2 FQNEAQ (reference sequence). CDR3 in DNA: TGTGCCAGCAGCTTAGGGGAAGCAGGGCGGACTGAAGCTTTCTTT. This sequence encodes CASSLGEAGRTEAFF.

This clone was counted only a few times. The chain is built from TRBV27 and TRBJ1-1; D possibly corresponds to TRBD1 (5 bases). The V and J ends lost 3 bases and 10 bases respectively, with 12 bases between them. This CDR3 comprises 12 residues. Per the germline V gene, CDR1 is MNHEY and CDR2 is SMNVEV (reference sequence). The CDR3 DNA reads TGTGCCAGCAGTTTCCAGGGTATCGCAGCTTTCTTT. Translation gives CASSFQGIAAFF.

The chain is built from TRBV6-6 and TRBJ2-7; 9 bases line up with TRBD1. The CDR3 runs 14 residues. Germline trimming cut 4 bases from V and 7 bases from J; bases unmatched to any gene: 8. The germline V gene has CDR1 MNHNY and CDR2 SVGAGI (reference sequence). CDR3 nucleotides: TGTGCCAGCAGTTCCCGGGACAGGGTCGGGGAGCAGTACTTC. This codes for CASSSRDRVGEQYF.

This chain connects TRBV6-5 to TRBJ1-2, with 9 positions matching TRBD1. Germline V gene lookup returns CDR1 MNHEY and CDR2 SVGAGI. The trim removed 6 bases at V and 6 bases at J, leaving 8 bases unmatched. The CDR3 spans 14 residues. CDR3 amino acids: CASRPTGTGNGYTF. CDR3 nucleotide sequence: TGTGCCAGCAGACCAACCGGGACAGGGAATGGCTACACCTTC.

The CDR3 DNA reads TGCGCCAGCAGGGTACAATCCGGGGAGCTGTTTTTT. Translated, it gives CASRVQSGELFF. V and J are TRBV10-2 and TRBJ2-2; no clear D gene. CDR1 is WSHSY and CDR2 is SAAADI in the germline V gene. Deletions cut 6 bases from V and 6 bases from J, with 8 bases between. CDR3 size: 12 residues.

This clone was picked up a small number of times. J is TRBJ1-4 and V is TRBV27; D gene uncertain. CDR1 MNHEY and CDR2 SMNVEV come from the germline V gene (reference sequence). There are 13 residues in the CDR3. V gave up 5 bases and J gave up 13 bases, with 17 bases separating them. DNA of the CDR3: TGTGCCAGCAGTCCGGCTTCCCCAGGTGTACTGTTTTTT. Translating gives CASSPASPGVLFF.

The V call is TRBV4-3, the J call TRBJ1-1; a weak D match, TRBD1 (6 bases). The CDR3 is 14 residues long. V lost 4 bases, J lost 0 bases, and 9 bases lay in between. The germline V gene encodes CDR1 LGHNA and CDR2 YSLEER. Here the CDR3 DNA reads TGCGCCAGCAGCCGAGGGGGAGTGAACACTGAAGCTTTCTTT. It is translated as CASSRGGVNTEAFF.

The J gene is TRBJ2-3, the V gene TRBV30, with 9 nucleotides matching TRBD2. The CDR3 covers 19 residues. CDR1 and CDR2 from the germline V gene are GTSNPN and SVGIG (reference sequence). J was trimmed by 0 bases and V by 0 bases; bases with no gene match: 13. The CDR3 here is CAWSVQVQRGDPSTDTQYF. The CDR3 DNA sequence: TGTGCCTGGAGTGTACAGGTCCAGCGGGGGGACCCTAGCACAGATACGCAGTATTTT.

This clone has just one count. The chain combines TRBV4-3 with TRBJ1-4; tentatively, D is TRBD1 (6 bases). Trimming removed 7 bases at V and 2 bases at J, with 14 bases between. Germline CDR1 reads LGHNA; CDR2 reads YSLEER. CDR3 length equals 15 residues. The CDR3 DNA is TGCGCCAGCAAGGGGGGGACGACCACTAATGAAAAACTGTTTTTT. It is translated as CASKGGTTTNEKLFF.

This clone was found once. The rearrangement uses TRBV14 and TRBJ2-5; possibly TRBD2 for D (5 bases). Between the trimmed V and J ends, which lost 1 base and 5 bases, there was a span of 5 bases. The CDR3 consists of 12 residues. From germline, CDR1 is SGHDN and CDR2 FVKESK. The DNA of the CDR3 is TGTGCCAGCAGCCAAGGCGGGGAGACCCAGTACTTC. Protein sequence: CASSQGGETQYF.

This rearrangement joins TRBV20-1 to TRBJ1-1; D not resolved. Germline assignment: CDR1 DFQATT and CDR2 SNEGSKA (reference sequence). The CDR3 extends over 11 amino acids. The DNA for the CDR3 is TGCGGCATACTAAGGAACACTGAAGCTTTCTTT. It encodes CGILRNTEAFF.

The rearrangement uses TRBV9 and TRBJ2-1; tentative D call: TRBD1 (5 bases). Trimming took 0 bases from V and 6 from J, leaving 16 bases between them. Germline CDR1 SGDLS, CDR2 YYNGEE. CDR3 length equals 16 residues. The CDR3 bases are TGTGCCAGCAGCGTAGACGGCAGGGTTTTGGTCAATGAGCAGTTCTTC. It yields the protein CASSVDGRVLVNEQFF.

The V gene is TRBV11-2, the J gene TRBJ1-4; possibly TRBD1 for D (5 bases). V was trimmed by 2 bases and J by 4 bases, leaving 14 bases between them. The CDR3 length is 16 residues. Per germline, CDR1 SGHAT and CDR2 FQNNGV. The CDR3 DNA is TGTGCCAGCAGCTTACGGGGGGATCTGGGTAATGAAAAACTGTTTTTT. Amino acids: CASSLRGDLGNEKLFF.

The rearrangement joins TRBV6-2 or TRBV6-3 to TRBJ2-6; no clear D. V was pared by 2 bases and J by 0 bases, with 11 bases between. Looked up from germline, CDR1 is MNHEY and CDR2 is SVGEGT. The CDR3 is made up of 17 amino acids. The CDR3 sequence is CASSYNQVTSGANVLTF. The CDR3 bases are TGTGCCAGCAGTTACAATCAGGTTACCTCTGGGGCCAACGTCCTGACTTTC.